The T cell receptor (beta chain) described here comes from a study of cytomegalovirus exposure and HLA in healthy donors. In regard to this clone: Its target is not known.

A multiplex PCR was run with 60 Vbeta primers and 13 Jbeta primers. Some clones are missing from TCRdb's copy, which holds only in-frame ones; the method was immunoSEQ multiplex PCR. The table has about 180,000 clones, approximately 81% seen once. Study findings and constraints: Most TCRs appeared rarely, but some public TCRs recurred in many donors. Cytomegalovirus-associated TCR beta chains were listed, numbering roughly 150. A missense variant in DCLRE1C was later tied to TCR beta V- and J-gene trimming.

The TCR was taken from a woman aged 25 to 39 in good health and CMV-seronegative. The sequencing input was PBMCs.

The CDR3 nucleotides read TGTGCCAGCAGCTCGGACTCCGGACGAGGCTACACCTTC. Translation: CASSSDSGRGYTF. This chain connects TRBV14 to TRBJ1-2, with D hard to call. V was shortened by 5 bases and J by 8 bases, with 15 bases between the two germline ends. The CDR3 extends over 13 amino acids. Looked up from germline, CDR1 is SGHDN and CDR2 is FVKESK.